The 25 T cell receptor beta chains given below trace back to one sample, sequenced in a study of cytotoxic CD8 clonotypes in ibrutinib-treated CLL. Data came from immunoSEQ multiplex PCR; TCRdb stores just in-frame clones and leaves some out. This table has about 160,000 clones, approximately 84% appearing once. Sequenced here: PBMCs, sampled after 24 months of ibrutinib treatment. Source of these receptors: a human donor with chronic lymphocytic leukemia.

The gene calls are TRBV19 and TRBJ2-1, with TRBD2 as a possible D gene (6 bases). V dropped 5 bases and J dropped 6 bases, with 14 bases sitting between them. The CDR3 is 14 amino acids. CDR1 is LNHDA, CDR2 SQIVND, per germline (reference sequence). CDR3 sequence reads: CASSLTRGGNEQFF. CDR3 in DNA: TGTGCCAGTAGTCTCACAAGGGGAGGCAATGAGCAGTTCTTC.

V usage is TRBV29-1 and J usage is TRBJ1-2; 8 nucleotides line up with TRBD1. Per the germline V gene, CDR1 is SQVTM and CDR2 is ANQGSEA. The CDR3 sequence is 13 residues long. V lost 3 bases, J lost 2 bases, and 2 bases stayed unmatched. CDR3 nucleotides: TGCAGCGTTGAGGACAGGGTAAACTATGGCTACACCTTC. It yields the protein CSVEDRVNYGYTF. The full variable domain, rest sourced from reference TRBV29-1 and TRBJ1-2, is SAVISQKPSRDICQRGTSLTIQCQVDSQVTMMFWYRQQPGQSLTLIATANQGSEATYESGFVIDKFPISRPNLTFSTLTVSNMSPEDSSIYLCSVEDRVNYGYTFGSGTRLTVV.

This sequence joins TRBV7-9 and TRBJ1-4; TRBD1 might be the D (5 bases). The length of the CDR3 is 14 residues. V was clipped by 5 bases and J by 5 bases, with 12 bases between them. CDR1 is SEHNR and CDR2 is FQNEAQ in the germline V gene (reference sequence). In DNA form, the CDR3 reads TGTGCCAGCAGCCTGGGACGTTGGAATGAAAAACTGTTTTTT. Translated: CASSLGRWNEKLFF.

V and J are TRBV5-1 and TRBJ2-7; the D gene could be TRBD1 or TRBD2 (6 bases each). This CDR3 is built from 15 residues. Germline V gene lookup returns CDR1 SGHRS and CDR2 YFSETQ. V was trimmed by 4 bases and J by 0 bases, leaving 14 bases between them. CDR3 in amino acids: CASSPDGGLSYEQYF. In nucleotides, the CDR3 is TGCGCCAGCAGCCCCGACGGGGGCCTCTCCTACGAGCAGTACTTC.

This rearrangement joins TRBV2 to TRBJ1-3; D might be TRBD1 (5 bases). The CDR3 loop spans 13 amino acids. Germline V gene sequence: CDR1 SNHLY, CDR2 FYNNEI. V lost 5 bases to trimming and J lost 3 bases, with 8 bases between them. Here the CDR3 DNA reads TGTGCCAGCAGTTACAGGATTGGAAACACCATATATTTT. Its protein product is CASSYRIGNTIYF.

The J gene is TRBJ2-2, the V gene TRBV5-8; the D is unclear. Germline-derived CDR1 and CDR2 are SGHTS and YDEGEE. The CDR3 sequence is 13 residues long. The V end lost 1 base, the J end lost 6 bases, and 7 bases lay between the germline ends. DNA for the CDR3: TGTGCCAGCAGCTTGTTACCTGCCGGGGAGCTGTTTTTT. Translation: CASSLLPAGELFF.

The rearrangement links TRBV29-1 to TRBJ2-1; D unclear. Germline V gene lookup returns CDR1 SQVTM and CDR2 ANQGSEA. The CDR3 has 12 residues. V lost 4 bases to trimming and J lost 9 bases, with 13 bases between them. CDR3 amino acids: CSVVHNYGEQFF. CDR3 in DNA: TGCAGCGTTGTTCACAACTACGGTGAGCAGTTCTTC.

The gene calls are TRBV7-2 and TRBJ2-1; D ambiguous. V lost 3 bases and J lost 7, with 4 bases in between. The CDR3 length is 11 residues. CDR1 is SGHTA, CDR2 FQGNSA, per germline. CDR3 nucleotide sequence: TGTGCCAGCAGCTTCTGGAATGAGCAGTTCTTC. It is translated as CASSFWNEQFF.

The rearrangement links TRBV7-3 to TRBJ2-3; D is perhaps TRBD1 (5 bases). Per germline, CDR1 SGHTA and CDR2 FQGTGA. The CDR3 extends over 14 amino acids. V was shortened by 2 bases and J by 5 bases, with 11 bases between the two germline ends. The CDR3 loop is CASSLLGREDTQYF. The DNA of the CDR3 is TGTGCCAGCAGCTTATTAGGCAGGGAAGATACGCAGTATTTT.

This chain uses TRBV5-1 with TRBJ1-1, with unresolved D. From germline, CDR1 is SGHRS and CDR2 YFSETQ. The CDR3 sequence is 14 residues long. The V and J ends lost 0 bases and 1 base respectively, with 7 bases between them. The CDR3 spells CASSLGLRNTEAFF. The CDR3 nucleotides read TGCGCCAGCAGCTTGGGGCTACGGAACACTGAAGCTTTCTTT.

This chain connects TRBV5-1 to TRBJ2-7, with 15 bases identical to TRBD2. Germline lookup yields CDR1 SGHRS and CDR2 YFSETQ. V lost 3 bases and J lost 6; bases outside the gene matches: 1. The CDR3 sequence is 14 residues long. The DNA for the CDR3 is TGCGCCAGCAGCTGGACTAGCGGGGGGGCCGAGCAGTACTTC. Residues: CASSWTSGGAEQYF.

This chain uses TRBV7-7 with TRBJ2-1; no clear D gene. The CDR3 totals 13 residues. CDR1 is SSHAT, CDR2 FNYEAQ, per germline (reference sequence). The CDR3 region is CASSAGAYNEQFF. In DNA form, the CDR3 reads TGTGCTAGCTCGGCTGGAGCCTACAATGAGCAGTTCTTC.

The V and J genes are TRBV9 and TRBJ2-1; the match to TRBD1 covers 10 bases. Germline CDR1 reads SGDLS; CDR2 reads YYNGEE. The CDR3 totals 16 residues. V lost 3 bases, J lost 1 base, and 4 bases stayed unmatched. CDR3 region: CASSARQGASYNEQFF. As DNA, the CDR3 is TGTGCCAGCAGCGCCCGACAGGGGGCGTCCTACAATGAGCAGTTCTTC.

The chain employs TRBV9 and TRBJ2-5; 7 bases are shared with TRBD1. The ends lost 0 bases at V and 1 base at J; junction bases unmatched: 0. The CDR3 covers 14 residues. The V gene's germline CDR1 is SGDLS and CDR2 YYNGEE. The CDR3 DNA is TGTGCCAGCAGCGTAGGGGACAGCCAAGAGACCCAGTACTTC. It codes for CASSVGDSQETQYF.

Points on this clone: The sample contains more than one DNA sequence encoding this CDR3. CDR3 in DNA: TGTGCCAGCAGGGGACTAGCGGGAAGAACCGGGGAGCTGTTTTTT. This sequence encodes CASRGLAGRTGELFF. The V call is TRBV6-5, the J call TRBJ2-2, with 13 bases matching TRBD2. Trimming took 6 bases from V and 5 from J; bases not matched to a gene: 3. Per germline, CDR1 MNHEY and CDR2 SVGAGI. This CDR3 is built from 15 residues.

DNA for the CDR3: TGTGCCAGCAGCTTAGACCAGGCGGAGACCCAGTACTTC. Its protein product is CASSLDQAETQYF. This rearrangement joins TRBV7-2 to TRBJ2-5; D not resolved. With 1 base removed from V and 5 bases from J, the gap between germline ends came to 8 bases. This CDR3 has 13 residues. CDR1 and CDR2 (germline): SGHTA, FQGNSA.

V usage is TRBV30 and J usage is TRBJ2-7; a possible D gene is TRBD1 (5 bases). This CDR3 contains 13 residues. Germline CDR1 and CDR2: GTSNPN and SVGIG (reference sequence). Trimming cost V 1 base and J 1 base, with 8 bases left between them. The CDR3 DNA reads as TGTGCCTGGAGTGGAGCAGGGTCCTACGAGCAGTACTTC. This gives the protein CAWSGAGSYEQYF.

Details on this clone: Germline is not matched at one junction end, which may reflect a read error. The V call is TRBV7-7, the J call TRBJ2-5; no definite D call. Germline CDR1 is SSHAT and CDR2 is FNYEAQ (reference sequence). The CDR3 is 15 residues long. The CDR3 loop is CASSLGAGLGETQYF. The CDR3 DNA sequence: TGTGCTAGCAGCTTAGGTGCTGGCTTAGGAGAGACCCAGTACTTC.

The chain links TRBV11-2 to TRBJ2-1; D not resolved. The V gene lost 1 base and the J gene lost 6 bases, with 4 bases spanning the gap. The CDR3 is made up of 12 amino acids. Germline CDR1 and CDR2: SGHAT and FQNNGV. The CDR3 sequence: CASSLALNEQFF. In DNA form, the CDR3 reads TGTGCCAGCAGCTTAGCCCTCAATGAGCAGTTCTTC.

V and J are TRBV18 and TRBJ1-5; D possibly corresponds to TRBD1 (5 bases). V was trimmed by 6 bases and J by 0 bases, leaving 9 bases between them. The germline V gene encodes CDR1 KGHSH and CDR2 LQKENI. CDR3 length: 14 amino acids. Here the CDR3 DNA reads TGTGCCAGCTCTCGGGACGTTAGCAATCAGCCCCAGCATTTT. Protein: CASSRDVSNQPQHF.

Here the CDR3 DNA reads TGTGCCAGCAGCTTAGGCAGGAAAGGGCTGCAAGAGACCCAGTACTTC. Its translation is CASSLGRKGLQETQYF. The chain uses TRBV11-1 and TRBJ2-5; D remains unclear. In germline, CDR1 is SGHAT, CDR2 FQDESV (reference sequence). V dropped 1 base and J dropped 2 bases, with 14 bases sitting between them. CDR3 length equals 16 residues. Variable domain in full (rest from reference TRBV11-1 and TRBJ2-5): EAEVAQSPRYKITEKSQAVAFWCDPISGHATLYWYRQILGQGPELLVQFQDESVVDDSQLPKDRFSAERLKGVDSTLKIQPAELGDSAMYLCASSLGRKGLQETQYFGPGTRLLVL.

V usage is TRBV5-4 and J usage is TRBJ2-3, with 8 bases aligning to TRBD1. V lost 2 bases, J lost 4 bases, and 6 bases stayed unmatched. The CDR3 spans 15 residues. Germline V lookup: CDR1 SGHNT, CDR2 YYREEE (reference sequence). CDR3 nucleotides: TGTGCCAGCAGCTTCGGAGACAGGGGACCAGATACGCAGTATTTT. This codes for CASSFGDRGPDTQYF.

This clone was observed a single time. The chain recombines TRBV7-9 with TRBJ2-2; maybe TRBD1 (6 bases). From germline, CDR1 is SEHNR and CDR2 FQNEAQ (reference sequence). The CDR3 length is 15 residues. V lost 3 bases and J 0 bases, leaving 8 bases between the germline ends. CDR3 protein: CASSLGTSNTGELFF. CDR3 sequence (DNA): TGTGCCAGCAGCTTGGGGACATCGAACACCGGGGAGCTGTTTTTT. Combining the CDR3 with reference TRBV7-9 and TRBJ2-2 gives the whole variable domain DTGVSQNPRHKITKRGQNVTFRCDPISEHNRLYWYRQTLGQGPEFLTYFQNEAQLEKSRLLSDRFSAERPKGSFSTLEIQRTEQGDSAMYLCASSLGTSNTGELFFGEGSRLTVL.

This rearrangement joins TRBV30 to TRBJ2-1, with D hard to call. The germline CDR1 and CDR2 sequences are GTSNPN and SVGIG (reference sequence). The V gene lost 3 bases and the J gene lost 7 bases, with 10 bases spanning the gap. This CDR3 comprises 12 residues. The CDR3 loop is CAWRPYLNEQFF. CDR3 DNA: TGTGCCTGGAGGCCCTACTTGAATGAGCAGTTCTTC.

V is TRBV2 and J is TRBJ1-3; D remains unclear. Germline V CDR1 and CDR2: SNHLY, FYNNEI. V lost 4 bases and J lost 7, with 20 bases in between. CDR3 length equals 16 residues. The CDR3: CASSGSNKFVQNTIYF. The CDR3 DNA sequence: TGTGCCAGCAGTGGGTCCAACAAATTCGTTCAGAACACCATATATTTT.